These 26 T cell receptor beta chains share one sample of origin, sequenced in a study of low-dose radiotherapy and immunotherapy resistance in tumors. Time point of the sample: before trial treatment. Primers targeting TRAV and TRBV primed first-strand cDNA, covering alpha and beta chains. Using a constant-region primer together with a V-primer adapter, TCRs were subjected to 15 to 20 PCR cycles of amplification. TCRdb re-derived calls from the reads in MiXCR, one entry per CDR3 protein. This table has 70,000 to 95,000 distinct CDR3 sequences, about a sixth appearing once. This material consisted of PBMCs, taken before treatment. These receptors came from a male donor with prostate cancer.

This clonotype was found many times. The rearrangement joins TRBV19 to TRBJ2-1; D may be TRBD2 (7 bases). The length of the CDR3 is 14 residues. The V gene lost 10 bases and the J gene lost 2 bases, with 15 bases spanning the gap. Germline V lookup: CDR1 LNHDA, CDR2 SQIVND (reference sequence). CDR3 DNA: TGTGCCACCACGGGGGGCCAAACCTACAATGAGCAGTTCTTC. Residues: CATTGGQTYNEQFF.

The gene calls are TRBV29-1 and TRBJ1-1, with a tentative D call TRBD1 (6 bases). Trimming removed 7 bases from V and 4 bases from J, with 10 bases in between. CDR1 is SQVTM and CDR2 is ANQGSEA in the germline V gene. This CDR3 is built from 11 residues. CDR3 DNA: TGCAGCGCCCGGACAGCCACTGAAGCTTTCTTT. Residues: CSARTATEAFF. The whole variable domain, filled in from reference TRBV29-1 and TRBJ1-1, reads SAVISQKPSRDICQRGTSLTIQCQVDSQVTMMFWYRQQPGQSLTLIATANQGSEATYESGFVIDKFPISRPNLTFSTLTVSNMSPEDSSIYLCSARTATEAFFGQGTRLTVV.

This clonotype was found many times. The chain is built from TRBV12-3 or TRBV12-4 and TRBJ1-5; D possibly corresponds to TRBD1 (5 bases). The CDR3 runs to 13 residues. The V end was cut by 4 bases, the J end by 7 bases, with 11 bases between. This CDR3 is CASSSGERQPQHF. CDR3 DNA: TGTGCCAGCAGTTCGGGGGAGAGGCAGCCCCAGCATTTT.

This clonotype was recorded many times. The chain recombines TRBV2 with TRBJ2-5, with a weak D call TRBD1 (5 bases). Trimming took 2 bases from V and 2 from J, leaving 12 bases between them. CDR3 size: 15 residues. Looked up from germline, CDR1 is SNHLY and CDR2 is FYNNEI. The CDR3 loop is CASSEIGAPQETQYF. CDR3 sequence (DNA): TGTGCCAGCAGTGAAATTGGGGCACCACAAGAGACCCAGTACTTC.

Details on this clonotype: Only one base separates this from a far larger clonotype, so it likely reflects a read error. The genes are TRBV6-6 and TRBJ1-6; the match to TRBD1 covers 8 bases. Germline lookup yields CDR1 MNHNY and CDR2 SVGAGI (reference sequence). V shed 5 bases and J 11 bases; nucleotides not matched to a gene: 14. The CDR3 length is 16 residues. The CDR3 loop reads CASSPWTGLANPPLHF. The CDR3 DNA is TGTGCCAGCAGTCCTTGGACAGGGTTGGCCAATCCACCCCTCCACTTT.

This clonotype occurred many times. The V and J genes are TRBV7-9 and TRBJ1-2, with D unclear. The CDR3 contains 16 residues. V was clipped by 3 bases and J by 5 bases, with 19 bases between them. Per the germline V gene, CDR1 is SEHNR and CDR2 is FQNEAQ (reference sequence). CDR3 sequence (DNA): TGTGCCAGCAGCTTTGATCGCACTGAAGTAGTGTATGGCTACACCTTC. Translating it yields CASSFDRTEVVYGYTF.

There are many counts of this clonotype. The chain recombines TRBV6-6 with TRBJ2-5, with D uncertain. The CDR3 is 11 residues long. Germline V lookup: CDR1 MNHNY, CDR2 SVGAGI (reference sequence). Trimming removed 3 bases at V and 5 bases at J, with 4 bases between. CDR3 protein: CASSYQETQYF. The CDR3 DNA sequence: TGTGCCAGCAGTTATCAGGAGACCCAGTACTTC.

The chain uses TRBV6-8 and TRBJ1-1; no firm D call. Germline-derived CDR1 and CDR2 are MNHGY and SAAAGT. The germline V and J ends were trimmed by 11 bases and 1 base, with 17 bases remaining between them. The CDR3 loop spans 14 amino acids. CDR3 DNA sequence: TGTGCCTCAAAATCCCCTCCAGCGAACACTGAAGCTTTCTTT. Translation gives CASKSPPANTEAFF.

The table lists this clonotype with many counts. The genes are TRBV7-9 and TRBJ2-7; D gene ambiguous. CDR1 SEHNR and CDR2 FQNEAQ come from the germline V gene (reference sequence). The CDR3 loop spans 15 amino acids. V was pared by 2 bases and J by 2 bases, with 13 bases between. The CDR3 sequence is CASSLLSSLPYEQYF. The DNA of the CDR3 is TGTGCCAGCAGCTTACTCTCTTCCTTACCCTACGAGCAGTACTTC. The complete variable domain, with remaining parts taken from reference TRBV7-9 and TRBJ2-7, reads DTGVSQNPRHKITKRGQNVTFRCDPISEHNRLYWYRQTLGQGPEFLTYFQNEAQLEKSRLLSDRFSAERPKGSFSTLEIQRTEQGDSAMYLCASSLLSSLPYEQYFGPGTRLTVT.

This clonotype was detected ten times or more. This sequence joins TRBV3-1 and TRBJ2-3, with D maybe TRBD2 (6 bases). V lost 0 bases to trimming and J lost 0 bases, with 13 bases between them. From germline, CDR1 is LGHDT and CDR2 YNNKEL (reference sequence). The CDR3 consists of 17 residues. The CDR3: CASSQDAAGPSTDTQYF. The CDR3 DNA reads TGTGCCAGCAGCCAAGATGCTGCGGGGCCTAGCACAGATACGCAGTATTTT.

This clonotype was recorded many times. CDR3 sequence (DNA): TGTGCCAGCAGCGCTGGACAGGGGGACTTGAGAAACTATGGCTACACCTTC. This codes for CASSAGQGDLRNYGYTF. V and J are TRBV9 and TRBJ1-2; 10 nucleotides match TRBD1. The CDR3 extends over 17 amino acids. V was pared by 3 bases and J by 2 bases, with 10 bases of the junction left unmatched. Germline assignment: CDR1 SGDLS and CDR2 YYNGEE.

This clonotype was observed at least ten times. The CDR3 region is CASGRSVGGQYLPGELFF. In DNA form, the CDR3 reads TGTGCCAGCGGTCGAAGCGTCGGGGGGCAATATCTGCCCGGGGAGCTGTTTTTT. The chain joins TRBV6-2 or TRBV6-3 to TRBJ2-2; TRBD2 is a possible D gene (7 bases). The CDR3 covers 18 residues. Germline V CDR1 and CDR2: MNHEY, SVGEGT. V was clipped by 8 bases and J by 6 bases, with 28 bases between them.

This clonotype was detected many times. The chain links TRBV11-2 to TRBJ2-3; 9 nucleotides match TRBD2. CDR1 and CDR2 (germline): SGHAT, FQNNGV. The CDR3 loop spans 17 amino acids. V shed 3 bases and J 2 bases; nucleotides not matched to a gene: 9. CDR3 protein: CASSLRGLAGTTDTQYF. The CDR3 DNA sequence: TGTGCCAGCAGCTTGCGGGGGCTAGCGGGGACCACAGATACGCAGTATTTT.

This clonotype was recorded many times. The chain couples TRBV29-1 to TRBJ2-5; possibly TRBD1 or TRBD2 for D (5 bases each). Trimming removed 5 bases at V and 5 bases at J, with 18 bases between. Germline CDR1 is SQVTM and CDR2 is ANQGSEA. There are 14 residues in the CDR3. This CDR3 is CSVQSGGEWETQYF. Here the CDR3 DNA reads TGCAGCGTTCAAAGTGGGGGTGAATGGGAGACCCAGTACTTC.

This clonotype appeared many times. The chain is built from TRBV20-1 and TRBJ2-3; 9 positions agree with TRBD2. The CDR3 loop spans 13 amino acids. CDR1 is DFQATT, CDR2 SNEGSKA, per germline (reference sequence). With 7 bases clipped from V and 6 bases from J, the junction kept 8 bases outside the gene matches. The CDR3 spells CSVLRGGPDTQYF. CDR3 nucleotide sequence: TGCAGTGTATTGCGGGGGGGGCCGGATACGCAGTATTTT.

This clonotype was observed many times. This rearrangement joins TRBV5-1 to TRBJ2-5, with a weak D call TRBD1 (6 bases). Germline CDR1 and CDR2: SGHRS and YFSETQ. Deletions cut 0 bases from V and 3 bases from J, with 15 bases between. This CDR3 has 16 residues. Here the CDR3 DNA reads TGCGCCAGCAGCTTGGAATCAGCAGGGGATGAAGAGACCCAGTACTTC. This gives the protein CASSLESAGDEETQYF.

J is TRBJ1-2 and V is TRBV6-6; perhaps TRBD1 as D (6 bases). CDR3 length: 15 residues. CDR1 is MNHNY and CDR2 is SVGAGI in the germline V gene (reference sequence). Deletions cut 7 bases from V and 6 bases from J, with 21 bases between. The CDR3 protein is CASTWKGGQPDGYTF. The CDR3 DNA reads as TGTGCCAGCACCTGGAAAGGTGGACAGCCAGATGGCTACACCTTC.

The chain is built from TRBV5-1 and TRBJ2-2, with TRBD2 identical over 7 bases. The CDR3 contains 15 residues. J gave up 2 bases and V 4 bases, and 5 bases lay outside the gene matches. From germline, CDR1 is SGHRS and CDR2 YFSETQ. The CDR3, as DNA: TGCGCCAGCAGCCAGGAAGCGGGAAACACCGGGGAGCTGTTTTTT. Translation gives CASSQEAGNTGELFF.

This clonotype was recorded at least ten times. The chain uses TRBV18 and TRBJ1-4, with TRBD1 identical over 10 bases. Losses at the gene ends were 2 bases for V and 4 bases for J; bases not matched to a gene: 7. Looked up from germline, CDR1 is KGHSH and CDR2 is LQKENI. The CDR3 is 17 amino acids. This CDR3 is CASSPRLTGGFNEKLFF. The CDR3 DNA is TGTGCCAGCTCACCAAGGTTGACAGGGGGCTTTAATGAAAAACTGTTTTTT. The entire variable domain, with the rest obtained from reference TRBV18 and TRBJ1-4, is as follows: NAGVMQNPRHLVRRRGQEARLRCSPMKGHSHVYWYRQLPEEGLKFMVYLQKENIIDESGMPKERFSAEFPKEGPSILRIQQVVRGDSAAYFCASSPRLTGGFNEKLFFGSGTQLSVL.

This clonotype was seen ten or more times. CDR3 nucleotides: TGTGCCAGCAGCCACGCGCGGGGGTACCAAGAGACCCAGTACTTC. Translation gives CASSHARGYQETQYF. This sequence joins TRBV3-1 and TRBJ2-5; 7 bases are shared with TRBD2. V lost 3 bases to trimming and J lost 0 bases; unmatched junction nucleotides: 4. Germline CDR1 is LGHDT and CDR2 is YNNKEL (reference sequence). The CDR3 is 15 residues long.

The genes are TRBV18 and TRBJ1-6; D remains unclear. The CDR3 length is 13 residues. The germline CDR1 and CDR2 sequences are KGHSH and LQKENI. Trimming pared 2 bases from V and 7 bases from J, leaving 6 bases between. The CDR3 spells CASSPGRNSPLHF. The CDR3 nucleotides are TGTGCCAGCTCACCAGGCAGAAATTCACCCCTCCACTTT.

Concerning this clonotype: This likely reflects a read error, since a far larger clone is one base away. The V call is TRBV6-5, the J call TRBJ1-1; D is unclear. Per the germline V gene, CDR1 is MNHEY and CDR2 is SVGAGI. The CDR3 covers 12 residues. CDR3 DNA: TGTGCCAGCCGCTTTATGAACACTCAAGCTTTCTTT. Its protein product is CASRFMNTQAFF.

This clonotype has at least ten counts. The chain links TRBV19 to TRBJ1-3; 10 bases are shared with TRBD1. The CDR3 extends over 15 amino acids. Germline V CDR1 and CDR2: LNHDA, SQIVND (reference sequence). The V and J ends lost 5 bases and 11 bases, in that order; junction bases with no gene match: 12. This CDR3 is CASSRWDRGEFSIYF. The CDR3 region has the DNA TGTGCCAGTAGTCGCTGGGACAGGGGCGAATTTTCCATATATTTT.

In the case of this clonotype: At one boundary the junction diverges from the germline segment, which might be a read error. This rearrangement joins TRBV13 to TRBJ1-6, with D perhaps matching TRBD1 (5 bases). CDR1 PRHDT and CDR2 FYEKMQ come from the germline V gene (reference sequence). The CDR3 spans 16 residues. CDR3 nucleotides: TGTGCCAGCAGCCTAGGCGGGAGGGGACTGGATTCACCCCTCCACTTT. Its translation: CASSLGGRGLDSPLHF. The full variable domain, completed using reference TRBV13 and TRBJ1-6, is AAGVIQSPRHLIKEKRETATLKCYPIPRHDTVYWYQQGPGQDPQFLISFYEKMQSDKGSIPDRFSAQQFSDYHSELNMSSLELGDSALYFCASSLGGRGLDSPLHFGNGTRLTVT.

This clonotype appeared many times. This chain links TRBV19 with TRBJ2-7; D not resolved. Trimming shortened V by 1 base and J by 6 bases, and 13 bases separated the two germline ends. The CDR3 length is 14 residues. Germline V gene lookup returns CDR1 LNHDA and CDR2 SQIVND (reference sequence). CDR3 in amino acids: CASSIARDVAEQYF. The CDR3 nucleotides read TGTGCCAGTAGTATAGCCCGCGATGTGGCCGAGCAGTACTTC.

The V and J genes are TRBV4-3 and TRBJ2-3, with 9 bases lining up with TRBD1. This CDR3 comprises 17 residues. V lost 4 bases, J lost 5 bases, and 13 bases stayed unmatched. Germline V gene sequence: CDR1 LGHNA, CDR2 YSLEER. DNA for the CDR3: TGCGCCAGCAGCCCCCTCCCAGGGACAGGGTTCGTAGATACGCAGTATTTT. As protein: CASSPLPGTGFVDTQYF.